A selection of T cell receptor beta chains follows, all from one sample in a study of radiation and T cells in renal cell carcinoma. Data came from immunoSEQ multiplex PCR; TCRdb stores just in-frame clones and leaves some out. The sample includes 130,000 or so clones, roughly 90% of them seen just once. This specimen consisted of blood, obtained from a patient whose treatment included radiotherapy and nephrectomy. The receptors were sampled from a woman aged 45 to 65 with renal cell carcinoma. Each CDR3 is given with its conserved first and last residue. A D gene is named only where the DNA matches it firmly. Clone size, where shown, is once, few, many, or a class for clones that have expanded.

>few|TRBV19|NA|TRBJ1-4|13
TGTGCCAGTACGACGCAGACTAATGAAAAACTGTTTTTT
CASTTQTNEKLFF
>few|TRBV5-4|NA|TRBJ1-2|13
TGTGCCAGCAGCTTGGACAGTGCGGCTGGCTACACCTTC
CASSLDSAAGYTF
>NA|TRBV29-1|NA|TRBJ2-5|12
TGCAGCGTTGAACACCAACAAGAGACCCAGTACTTC
CSVEHQQETQYF
>once|TRBV25-1|NA|TRBJ2-6|17
TGTGCCAGCAGTTTTAACACGCACGCCTCTGGGGCCAACGTCCTGACTTTC
CASSFNTHASGANVLTF
>NA|TRBV18|TRBD1|TRBJ2-3|18
TGTGCCAGCTCACCAGTCGGGCAGGGGGCGACTAGCACAGATACGCAGTATTTT
CASSPVGQGATSTDTQYF
>once|TRBV7-9|NA|TRBJ2-1|13
TGTGCCAGCAGCTTAGGCGGGGTCGGGGAGCAGTTCTTC
CASSLGGVGEQFF
>NA|TRBV6-6|NA|TRBJ1-6|15
TGTGCCAGCAGTTACGGGCCCGGTGGTGGTTCACCCCTCCACTTT
CASSYGPGGGSPLHF
>NA|TRBV10-3|NA|TRBJ2-5|13
TGTGCCATGCACAGGGAACTCCAAGAGACCCAGTACTTC
CAMHRELQETQYF
>NA|TRBV19|NA|TRBJ2-5|15
TGTGCCAGTAGTAGGCGAGGACATAAACAAGAGACCCAGTACTTC
CASSRRGHKQETQYF
>NA|TRBV7-2|TRBD2|TRBJ2-3|15
TGTGCCAGCAGCTTAAGTCGGTCGGGCGGGGGGCCCGAGTATTTT
CASSLSRSGGGPEYF
>once|TRBV7-9|NA|TRBJ1-1|15
TGTGCCAGCAGCAAACTAGAGACGTCACTCACTGAAGCTTTCTTT
CASSKLETSLTEAFF
>NA|TRBV5-1|NA|TRBJ2-7|13
TGCGCCAGCAGCCCCAAGTCTGGCTACGAGCAGTACTTC
CASSPKSGYEQYF
>NA|TRBV19|NA|TRBJ1-1|16
TGTGCCAGTAGTATAGTATTAGGGCAACCGAACACTGAAGCTTTCTTT
CASSIVLGQPNTEAFF
>NA|TRBV7-2|NA|TRBJ2-7|14
TGTGCCAGCAGCATAGCGGTCTGGGTCTACGAGCAGTACTTC
CASSIAVWVYEQYF
>NA|TRBV29-1|NA|TRBJ2-7|16
TGCAGCGTTGAAGATGGGGGGAGAAACAGACCCTACGAGCAGTACTTC
CSVEDGGRNRPYEQYF
>once|TRBV6-1|NA|TRBJ1-2|15
TGTGCCAGCAGTGAAGACGGGGGGCGTGAGGAGGGCTACACCTTC
CASSEDGGREEGYTF
>NA|TRBV7-8|NA|TRBJ1-5|17
TGTGCCAGCAGCTTAGGGAGCAGAGCCTATAGCAATCAGCCCCAGCATTTT
CASSLGSRAYSNQPQHF
>NA|TRBV7-2|NA|TRBJ2-4|14
TGTGCCAGCAGCTTAGCCCGTCCAAGCCACATTCAGTACTTC
CASSLARPSHIQYF
>NA|TRBV4-2|NA|TRBJ2-1|15
TGTGCCAGCAGCCTGGACACTTACTCCTACAATGAGCAGTTCTTC
CASSLDTYSYNEQFF
>NA|TRBV29-1|NA|TRBJ2-1|15
TGCAGCGTCGACCCTAGACAGAGCTCCTACAATGAGCAGTTCTTC
CSVDPRQSSYNEQFF
>NA|TRBV18|NA|TRBJ2-7|15
TGTGCCAGCTCAGAGGACCAATTCCCCCCCTACGAGCAGTACTTC
CASSEDQFPPYEQYF
>NA|TRBV30|NA|TRBJ1-2|12
TGTGCCTGGAGTGTTGCCAGGCAGGGCTACACCTTC
CAWSVARQGYTF
>NA|TRBV5-8|TRBD1|TRBJ1-1|16
TGTGCCAGCCCGAGGAGGGGGCTAAAAATGAACACTGAAGCTTTCTTT
CASPRRGLKMNTEAFF
>NA|TRBV7-6|TRBD2|TRBJ2-3|16
TGTGCCAGCAGCTTAGTCGGGGGGGCCGGATTGGATACGCAGTATTTT
CASSLVGGAGLDTQYF
>NA|TRBV7-3|TRBD1|TRBJ2-1|14
TGTGCCAGCAGCTTAGGGACAGTGAACAATGAGCAGTTCTTC
CASSLGTVNNEQFF
>NA|TRBV2|NA|TRBJ1-2|11
TGTGCCAGCAGTTTTCTCGATGGCTACACCTTC
CASSFLDGYTF
>NA|TRBV5-1|NA|TRBJ1-2|15
TGCGCCAGCAGCACCACCGGGGAGGGTGGCTATGGCTACACCTTC
CASSTTGEGGYGYTF
>NA|TRBV2|NA|TRBJ2-3|14
TGTGCCAGCATTTGGGACCGAGAGGGGGATACGCAGTATTTT
CASIWDREGDTQYF
>NA|TRBV7-9|NA|TRBJ1-2|14
TGTGCCAGCAGCCCAAGGACGGGGGCGAACGGCTACACCTTC
CASSPRTGANGYTF
>NA|TRBV10-2|NA|TRBJ1-4|14
TGCGCCAGCAGTGAAGGCGCAACTAATGAAAAACTGTTTTTT
CASSEGATNEKLFF
>NA|TRBV15|NA|TRBJ2-7|15
TGTGCCACCAGCAAGGAATTACAGGGATTTGGTGAGCAGTACTTC
CATSKELQGFGEQYF
>once|TRBV18|NA|TRBJ2-4|15
TGTGCCAGCTCCCCCGGGGCGACCGTCCTAAACATTCAGTACTTC
CASSPGATVLNIQYF